The next 2 T cell receptor beta chains were all read from a single sample in a study of shared clonotypes between healthy human individuals. Generated by immunoSEQ multiplex PCR, the TCRdb table keeps only in-frame clones and is missing some. The sample holds millions of clones; around 96% are singletons and the top ten take 0.9% to 1.4%. CD8 cells classed as naive were CD45RO-negative and positively selected for CCR7, excluding terminally differentiated effector memory CD45RA+ cells. Sequenced sample: naive CD8+ T cells sorted from blood. All receptors come from a man aged 18 to 29 in good health.

V usage is TRBV11-2 and J usage is TRBJ2-3; TRBD2 matches at 11 bases. Germline-derived CDR1 and CDR2 are SGHAT and FQNNGV. The CDR3 covers 17 residues. V was clipped by 4 bases and J by 1 base; unmatched bases: 7. The CDR3 coding sequence is TGTGCCAGCAGCTCCACCGGGACTAGCGGTGGCACAGATACGCAGTATTTT. Its translation: CASSSTGTSGGTDTQYF.

This clone has just a few counts. The chain is built from TRBV2 and TRBJ1-1; D is unclear. Per the germline V gene, CDR1 is SNHLY and CDR2 is FYNNEI. The V gene lost 7 bases and the J gene lost 1 base, with 16 bases spanning the gap. The CDR3 extends over 15 amino acids. This CDR3 reads CASNRAEGGNTEAFF. CDR3 DNA sequence: TGTGCCAGCAACAGAGCCGAAGGAGGGAACACTGAAGCTTTCTTT.